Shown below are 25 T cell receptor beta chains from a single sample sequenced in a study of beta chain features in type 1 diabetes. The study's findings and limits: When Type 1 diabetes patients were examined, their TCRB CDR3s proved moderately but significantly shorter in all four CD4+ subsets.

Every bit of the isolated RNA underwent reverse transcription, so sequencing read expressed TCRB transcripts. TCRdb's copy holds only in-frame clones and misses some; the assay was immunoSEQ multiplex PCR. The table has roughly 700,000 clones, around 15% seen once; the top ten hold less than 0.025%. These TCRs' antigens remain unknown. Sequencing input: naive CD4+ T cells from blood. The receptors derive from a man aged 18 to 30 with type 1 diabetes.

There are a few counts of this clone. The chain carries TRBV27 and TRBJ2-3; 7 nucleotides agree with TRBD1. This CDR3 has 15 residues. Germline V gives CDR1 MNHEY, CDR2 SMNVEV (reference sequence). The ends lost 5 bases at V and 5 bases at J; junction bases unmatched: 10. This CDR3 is CASSKTTGFVDTQYF. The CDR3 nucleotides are TGTGCCAGCAGTAAGACGACAGGGTTCGTAGATACGCAGTATTTT.

CDR3 nucleotide sequence: TGTGCCAGCAGCTTAGAAAGAGTTGGGAGCAATCAGCCCCAGCATTTT. Its protein is CASSLERVGSNQPQHF. The chain has TRBV5-6 and TRBJ1-5; D call uncertain. The CDR3 is 16 amino acids. CDR1 and CDR2 from the germline V gene are SGHDT and YYEEEE. V was shortened by 2 bases and J by 1 base, with 13 bases between the two germline ends.

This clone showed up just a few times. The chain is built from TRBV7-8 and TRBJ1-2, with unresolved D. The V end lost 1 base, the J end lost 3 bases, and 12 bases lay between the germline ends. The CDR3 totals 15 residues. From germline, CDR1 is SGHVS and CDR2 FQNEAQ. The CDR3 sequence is CASSLEGSTYYGYTF. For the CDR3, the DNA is TGTGCCAGCAGCTTAGAGGGCAGCACTTACTATGGCTACACCTTC.

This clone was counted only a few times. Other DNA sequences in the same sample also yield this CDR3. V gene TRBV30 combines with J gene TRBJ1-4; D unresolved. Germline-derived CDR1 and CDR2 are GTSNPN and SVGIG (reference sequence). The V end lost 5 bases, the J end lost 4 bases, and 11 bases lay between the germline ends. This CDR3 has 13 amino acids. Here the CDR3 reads CAWSRQNNEKLFF. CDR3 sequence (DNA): TGTGCCTGGTCCCGGCAGAATAATGAAAAACTGTTTTTT.

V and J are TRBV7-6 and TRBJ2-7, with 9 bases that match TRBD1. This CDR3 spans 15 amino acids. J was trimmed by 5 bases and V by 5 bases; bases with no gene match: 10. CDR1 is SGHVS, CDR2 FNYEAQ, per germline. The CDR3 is CASSPPTGGIDEQYF. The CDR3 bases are TGTGCCAGCAGCCCTCCGACAGGGGGGATCGACGAGCAGTACTTC. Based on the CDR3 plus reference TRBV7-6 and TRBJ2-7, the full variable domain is GAGVSQSPRYKVTKRGQDVALRCDPISGHVSLYWYRQALGQGPEFLTYFNYEAQQDKSGLPNDRFSAERPEGSISTLTIQRTEQRDSAMYRCASSPPTGGIDEQYFGPGTRLTVT.

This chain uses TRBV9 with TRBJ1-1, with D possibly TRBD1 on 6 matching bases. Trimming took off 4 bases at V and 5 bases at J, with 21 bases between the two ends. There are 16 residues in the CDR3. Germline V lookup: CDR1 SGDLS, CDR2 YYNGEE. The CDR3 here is CASSSQRSGQMTEAFF. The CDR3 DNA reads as TGTGCCAGCAGCTCACAGAGGTCCGGACAGATGACTGAAGCTTTCTTT. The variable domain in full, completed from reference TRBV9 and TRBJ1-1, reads DSGVTQTPKHLITATGQRVTLRCSPRSGDLSVYWYQQSLDQGLQFLIQYYNGEERAKGNILERFSAQQFPDLHSELNLSSLELGDSALYFCASSSQRSGQMTEAFFGQGTRLTVV.

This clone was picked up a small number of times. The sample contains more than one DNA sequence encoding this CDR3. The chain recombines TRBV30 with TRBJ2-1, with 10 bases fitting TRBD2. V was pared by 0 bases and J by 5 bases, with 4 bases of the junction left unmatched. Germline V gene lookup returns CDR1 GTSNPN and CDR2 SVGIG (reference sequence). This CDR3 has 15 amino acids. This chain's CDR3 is CAWSVGTSVNNEQFF. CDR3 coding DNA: TGTGCCTGGAGTGTAGGGACTAGCGTCAACAATGAGCAGTTCTTC.

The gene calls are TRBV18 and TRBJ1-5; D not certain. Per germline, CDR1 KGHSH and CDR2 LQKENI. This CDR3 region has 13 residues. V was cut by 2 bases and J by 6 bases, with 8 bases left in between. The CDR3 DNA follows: TGTGCCAGCTCACCAGAAGAGGGTCAGCCCCAGCATTTT. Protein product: CASSPEEGQPQHF.

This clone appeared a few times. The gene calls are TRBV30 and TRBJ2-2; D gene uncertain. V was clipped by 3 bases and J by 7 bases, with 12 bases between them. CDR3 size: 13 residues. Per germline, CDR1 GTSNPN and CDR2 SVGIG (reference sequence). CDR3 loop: CAWRVAAGGELFF. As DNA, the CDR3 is TGTGCCTGGAGGGTGGCAGCCGGCGGGGAGCTGTTTTTT.

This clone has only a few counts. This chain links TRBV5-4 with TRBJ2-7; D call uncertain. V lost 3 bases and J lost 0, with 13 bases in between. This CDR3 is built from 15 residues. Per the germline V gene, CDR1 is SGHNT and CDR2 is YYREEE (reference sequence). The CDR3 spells CASSSITESSYEQYF. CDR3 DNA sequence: TGTGCCAGCAGCTCGATAACAGAAAGCTCCTACGAGCAGTACTTC.

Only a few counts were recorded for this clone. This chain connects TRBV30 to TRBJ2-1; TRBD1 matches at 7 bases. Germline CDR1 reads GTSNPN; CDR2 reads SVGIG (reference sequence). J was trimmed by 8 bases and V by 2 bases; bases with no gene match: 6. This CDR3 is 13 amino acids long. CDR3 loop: CAWSIQGWDEQFF. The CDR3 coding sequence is TGTGCCTGGAGTATACAGGGGTGGGATGAGCAGTTCTTC.

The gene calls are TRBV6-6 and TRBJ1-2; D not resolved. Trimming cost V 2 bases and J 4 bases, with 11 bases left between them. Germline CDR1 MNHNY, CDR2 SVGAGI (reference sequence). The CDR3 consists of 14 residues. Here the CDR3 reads CASSYEGGGYGYTF. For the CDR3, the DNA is TGTGCCAGCAGTTACGAAGGAGGTGGCTATGGCTACACCTTC.

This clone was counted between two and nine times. Here the CDR3 reads CASSEGELSGGTGETQYF. The DNA for the CDR3 is TGCGCCAGCAGCGAGGGTGAGCTTAGCGGGGGAACTGGAGAGACCCAGTACTTC. The chain recombines TRBV4-1 with TRBJ2-5; TRBD2 agrees at 9 bases. Trimming took 5 bases from V and 4 from J; bases not matched to a gene: 17. The germline gives CDR1 MGHRA, CDR2 YSYEKL. This CDR3 comprises 18 residues.

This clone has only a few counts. DNA for the CDR3: TGTGCCAGCAGCCTCGGCAGGGGAACCCAAGAGACCCAGTACTTC. Protein: CASSLGRGTQETQYF. This rearrangement joins TRBV13 to TRBJ2-5, with a tentative D call TRBD1 (6 bases). V shed 5 bases and J shed 1 base, with 14 bases lying between them. The CDR3 totals 15 residues. Germline V gives CDR1 PRHDT, CDR2 FYEKMQ (reference sequence). Full variable domain (rest looked up from reference TRBV13 and TRBJ2-5): AAGVIQSPRHLIKEKRETATLKCYPIPRHDTVYWYQQGPGQDPQFLISFYEKMQSDKGSIPDRFSAQQFSDYHSELNMSSLELGDSALYFCASSLGRGTQETQYFGPGTRLLVL.

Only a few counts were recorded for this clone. The CDR3 coding sequence is TGTGCCAGCAGCCTTGGCCTCAGCGGGGATGAGACCCAGTACTTC. It encodes CASSLGLSGDETQYF. The gene calls are TRBV7-9 and TRBJ2-5, with TRBD2 matching 7 bases. J lost 5 bases, V lost 5 bases, and 11 bases had no gene match. The germline V gene encodes CDR1 SEHNR and CDR2 FQNEAQ (reference sequence). CDR3 length: 15 residues.

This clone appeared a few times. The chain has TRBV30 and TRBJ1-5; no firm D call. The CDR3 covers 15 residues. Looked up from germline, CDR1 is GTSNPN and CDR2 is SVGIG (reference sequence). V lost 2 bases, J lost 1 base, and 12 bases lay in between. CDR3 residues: CAWSSDYGSNQPQHF. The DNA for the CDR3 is TGTGCCTGGAGTTCGGACTACGGCAGCAATCAGCCCCAGCATTTT. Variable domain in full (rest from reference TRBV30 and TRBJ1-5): SQTIHQWPATLVQPVGSPLSLECTVEGTSNPNLYWYRQAAGRGLQLLFYSVGIGQISSEVPQNLSASRPQDRQFILSSKKLLLSDSGFYLCAWSSDYGSNQPQHFGDGTRLSIL.

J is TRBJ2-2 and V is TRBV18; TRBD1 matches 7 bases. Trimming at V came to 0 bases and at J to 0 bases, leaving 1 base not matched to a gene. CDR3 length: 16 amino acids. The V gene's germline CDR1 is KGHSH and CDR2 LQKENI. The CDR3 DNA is TGTGCCAGCTCACCACCGGGACAGACGAACACCGGGGAGCTGTTTTTT. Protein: CASSPPGQTNTGELFF.

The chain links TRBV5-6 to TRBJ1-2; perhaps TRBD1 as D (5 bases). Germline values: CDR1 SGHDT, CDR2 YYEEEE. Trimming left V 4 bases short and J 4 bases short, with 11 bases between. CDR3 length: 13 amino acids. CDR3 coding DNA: TGTGCCAGCAGCCCGGGGCTGAGCTATGGCTACACCTTC. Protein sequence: CASSPGLSYGYTF.

CDR3 nucleotide sequence: TGTGCCAGCAGCAAAGGGGCAGGGCCTCCGAACACCGGGGAGCTGTTTTTT. Protein product: CASSKGAGPPNTGELFF. J is TRBJ2-2 and V is TRBV7-2, with a possible D match to TRBD1 (5 bases). The CDR3 runs 17 residues. The V gene lost 5 bases and the J gene lost 0 bases, with 16 bases spanning the gap. Germline V lookup: CDR1 SGHTA, CDR2 FQGNSA. Drawing the rest from reference TRBV7-2 and TRBJ2-2, the complete variable domain is GAGVSQSPSNKVTEKGKDVELRCDPISGHTALYWYRQSLGQGLEFLIYFQGNSAPDKSGLPSDRFSAERTGGSVSTLTIQRTQQEDSAVYLCASSKGAGPPNTGELFFGEGSRLTVL.

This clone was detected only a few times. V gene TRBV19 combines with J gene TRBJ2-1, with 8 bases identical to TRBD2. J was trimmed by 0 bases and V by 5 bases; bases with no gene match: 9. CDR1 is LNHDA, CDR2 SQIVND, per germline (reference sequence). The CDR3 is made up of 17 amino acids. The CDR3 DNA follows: TGTGCCAGTAGTCCCCGGTTAGCGGGGAGCTCCTACAATGAGCAGTTCTTC. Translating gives CASSPRLAGSSYNEQFF.

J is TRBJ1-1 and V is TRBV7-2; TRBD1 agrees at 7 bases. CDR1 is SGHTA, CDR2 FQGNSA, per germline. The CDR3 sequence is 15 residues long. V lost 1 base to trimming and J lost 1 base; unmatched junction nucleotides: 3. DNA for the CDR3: TGTGCCAGCAGCTTAGTTGCAGGGGGGAACACTGAAGCTTTCTTT. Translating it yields CASSLVAGGNTEAFF.

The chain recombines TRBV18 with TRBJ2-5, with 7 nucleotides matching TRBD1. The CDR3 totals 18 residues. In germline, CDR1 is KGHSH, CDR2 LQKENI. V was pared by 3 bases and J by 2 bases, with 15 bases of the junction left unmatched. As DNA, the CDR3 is TGTGCCAGCTCACCTCTCAAGACAGGGCTCCCAGGGCAAGAGACCCAGTACTTC. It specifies CASSPLKTGLPGQETQYF.

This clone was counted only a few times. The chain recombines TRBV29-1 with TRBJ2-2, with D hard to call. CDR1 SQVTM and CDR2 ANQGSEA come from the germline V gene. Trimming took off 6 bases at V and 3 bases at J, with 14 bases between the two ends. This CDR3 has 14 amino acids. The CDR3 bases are TGCAGCGTAGGAGCACCGACGGACACCGGGGAGCTGTTTTTT. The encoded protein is CSVGAPTDTGELFF.

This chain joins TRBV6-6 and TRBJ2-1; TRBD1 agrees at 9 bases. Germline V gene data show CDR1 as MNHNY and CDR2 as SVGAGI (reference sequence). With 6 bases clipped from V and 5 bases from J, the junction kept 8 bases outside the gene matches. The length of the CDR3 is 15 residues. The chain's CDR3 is CASRTSGQGHNEQFF. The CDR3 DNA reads TGTGCCAGCAGGACTTCGGGACAGGGACACAATGAGCAGTTCTTC.

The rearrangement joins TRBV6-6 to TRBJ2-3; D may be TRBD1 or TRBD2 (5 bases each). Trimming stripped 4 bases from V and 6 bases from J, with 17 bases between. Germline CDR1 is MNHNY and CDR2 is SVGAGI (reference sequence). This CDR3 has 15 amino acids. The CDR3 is CASSSPLNWGDTQYF. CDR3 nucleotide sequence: TGTGCCAGCAGTTCTCCCCTGAACTGGGGGGATACGCAGTATTTT.